This is a list of T cell receptor beta chains from one sample in a study of blood T cell repertoires in COVID-19. The table came from immunoSEQ multiplex PCR; TCRdb's copy has only in-frame clones and leaves some out. In the table there are around 130,000 clones, about four fifths of which are singletons. The specimen sequenced was peripheral blood. The receptors originated from a woman aged 50 to 60 with acute or convalescent COVID-19. Each CDR3 is given with its conserved first and last residue. A D gene is named only where the DNA matches it firmly. Rows may omit the clone size; those that give it use once, few, many or a size class.

size	V	D	J	DNA	CDR3
.	TRBV4-1	.	TRBJ1-4	TGCGCCAGCAGCCTGAGACAGGATTTAGCTAATGAAAAACTGTTTTTT	CASSLRQDLANEKLFF
.	TRBV28	TRBD1	TRBJ1-6	TGTGCCAGCAGGTCGATTGGGACAGGGGATTCACCCCTCCACTTT	CASRSIGTGDSPLHF
.	TRBV6-2/TRBV6-3	.	TRBJ2-2	TGTGCCAGCAGTTTCAGGACTACCGGGGAGCTGTTTTTT	CASSFRTTGELFF
.	TRBV28	TRBD1	TRBJ1-1	TGTGCCAGCTCCTCGGGGGCCTTTACAGGGGGCGGGTACACTGAAGCTTTCTTT	CASSSGAFTGGGYTEAFF
.	TRBV5-1	TRBD1	TRBJ1-1	TGCGCCAGCAGCAAAGACAGGGGTGAACGGCGGACTGAAGCTTTCTTT	CASSKDRGERRTEAFF
once	TRBV6-5	TRBD1	TRBJ2-2	TGTGCCAGCGGAGCCGGGACAGGGACGCCCGGGGAGCTGTTTTTT	CASGAGTGTPGELFF
once	TRBV20-1	TRBD1	TRBJ2-6	TGCAGTGCTAGTCGGACAGGGCGGTCCTCTGGGGCCAACGTCCTGACTTTC	CSASRTGRSSGANVLTF
.	TRBV13	.	TRBJ2-2	TGTGCCAGCCGCAGAACGAACACCGGGGAGCTGTTTTTT	CASRRTNTGELFF
.	TRBV6-5	.	TRBJ1-1	TGTGCCAGCCCGAGTGTTGGAGACACTGAAGCTTTCTTT	CASPSVGDTEAFF
.	TRBV5-4	.	TRBJ2-3	TGTGCCAGCGAAGGGACAAACTACACAGATACGCAGTATTTT	CASEGTNYTDTQYF
.	TRBV30	.	TRBJ2-1	TGTGCCTGGAGTCCGGGACTCAGCTCCTACAATGAGCAGTTCTTC	CAWSPGLSSYNEQFF
.	TRBV5-1	.	TRBJ1-2	TGCGCCAGCAGCCAGACACATAACTATGGCTACACCTTC	CASSQTHNYGYTF
.	TRBV9	.	TRBJ1-3	TGTGCCAGCAGCGCAGTCCACCGGGACACCATATATTTT	CASSAVHRDTIYF
once	TRBV5-1	TRBD2	TRBJ2-5	TGCGCCAGCAGCTTGACGGGGGGGGCGGAGACCCAGTACTTC	CASSLTGGAETQYF
.	TRBV3-1/TRBV3-2	TRBD1	TRBJ2-4	TGTGCCAGCAGCCAAAAGGGAACAGGGGGACTTAAAAACATTCAGTACTTC	CASSQKGTGGLKNIQYF
.	TRBV13	TRBD2	TRBJ2-1	TGTGCCAGCAGCTCCACAGCGGGATACAATGAGCAGTTCTTC	CASSSTAGYNEQFF
.	TRBV4-2	TRBD2	TRBJ2-4	TGTGCCAGCAGCCGGATTTCGTCGAGCGGGGGGGCCGAGAACATTCAGTACTTC	CASSRISSSGGAENIQYF
.	TRBV30	.	TRBJ1-6	TGTGCCTGGAGTGTACTGGGCAGGGATTCACCCCTCCACTTT	CAWSVLGRDSPLHF
.	TRBV5-6	TRBD2	TRBJ2-2	TGTGCCAGCAGCTTAGGACTAGCGGGATCCGGGGAGCTGTTTTTT	CASSLGLAGSGELFF
.	TRBV3-1/TRBV3-2	TRBD1	TRBJ1-1	TGTGCCAGCAGCTGGGACAGAAAGACTGAAGCTTTCTTT	CASSWDRKTEAFF
.	TRBV9	TRBD2	TRBJ2-3	TGTGCCAGCAGCCTTAGGACTAGCGGGCTCACAGATACGCAGTATTTT	CASSLRTSGLTDTQYF
few	TRBV28	.	TRBJ1-4	TGTGCCAGCAGTTTAACAGGGTGGGAAAAACTGTTTTTT	CASSLTGWEKLFF
.	TRBV9	.	TRBJ2-2	TGTGCCAGCAGCGTAGGGACGGGGGTGAGCCGTAGGGGCACCGGGGAGCTGTTTTTT	CASSVGTGVSRRGTGELFF
.	TRBV6-1	.	TRBJ1-3	TGTGCCAGCAGTGAAGCTGCGAGCTCTGGAAACACCATATATTTT	CASSEAASSGNTIYF
.	TRBV15	.	TRBJ1-5	TGTGCCACCAGCAGAGATAAGGGGTACAATCAGCCCCAGCATTTT	CATSRDKGYNQPQHF
.	TRBV5-6	.	TRBJ1-3	TGTGCCAGCAGCTTGGGTTGGGACTTCTCTGGAAACACCATATATTTT	CASSLGWDFSGNTIYF
.	TRBV19	.	TRBJ1-2	TGTGCCAGTAGTATGGGGTTCGGGGGGCTGAGTCATGGCTACACCTTC	CASSMGFGGLSHGYTF
.	TRBV19	.	TRBJ1-6	TGTGCCAGTGGCCTACAGGGTTTCTCCTATAATTCACCCCTCCACTTT	CASGLQGFSYNSPLHF
.	TRBV3-1/TRBV3-2	.	TRBJ1-2	TGTGCCAGCACGGCCGGGAGACTTAACTATGGCTACACCTTC	CASTAGRLNYGYTF
.	TRBV5-4	.	TRBJ2-3	TGTGCCAGCAGATCCGGGACTTTTAGCACAGATACGCAGTATTTT	CASRSGTFSTDTQYF
.	TRBV11-2	TRBD2	TRBJ2-1	TGTGCCAGCAGCTCCTTGACTAGCGGGGGCTCCGGGGAGCAGTTCTTC	CASSSLTSGGSGEQFF
.	TRBV28	.	TRBJ1-5	TGTGCCAGCAGTGCTCAGGGGATTAGCAATCAGCCCCAGCATTTT	CASSAQGISNQPQHF
.	TRBV27	.	TRBJ1-2	TGTGCCAGCAGTTTATATCCCCGGTTGGGTGTCCGTCGGACAGAAAGAACTTTTCCCTATGGCTACACCTTC	CASSLYPRLGVRRTERTFPYGYTF
.	TRBV18	TRBD2	TRBJ2-1	TGTGCCAGCTCACCACCCGGACTAGCGGGGGTTAATGAGCAGTTCTTC	CASSPPGLAGVNEQFF
.	TRBV12-3/TRBV12-4	.	TRBJ1-6	TGTGCCAGCAAGGCAGGGGTTAATTCACCCCTCCACTTT	CASKAGVNSPLHF